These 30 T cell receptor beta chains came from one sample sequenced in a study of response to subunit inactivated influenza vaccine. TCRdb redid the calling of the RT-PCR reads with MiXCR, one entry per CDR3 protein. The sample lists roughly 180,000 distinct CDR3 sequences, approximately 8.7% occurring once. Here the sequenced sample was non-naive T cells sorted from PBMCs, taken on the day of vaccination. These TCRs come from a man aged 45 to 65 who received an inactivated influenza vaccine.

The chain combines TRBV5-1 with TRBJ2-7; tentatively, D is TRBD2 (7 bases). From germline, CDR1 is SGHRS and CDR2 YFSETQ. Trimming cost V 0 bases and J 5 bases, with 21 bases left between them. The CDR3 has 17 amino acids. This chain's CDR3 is CASSLVSGGIPGDEQYF. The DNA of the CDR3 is TGCGCCAGCAGCTTGGTTTCGGGGGGCATCCCCGGGGACGAGCAGTACTTC. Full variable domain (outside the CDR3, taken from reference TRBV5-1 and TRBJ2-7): KAGVTQTPRYLIKTRGQQVTLSCSPISGHRSVSWYQQTPGQGLQFLFEYFSETQRNKGNFPGRFSGRQFSNSRSEMNVSTLELGDSALYLCASSLVSGGIPGDEQYFGPGTRLTVT.

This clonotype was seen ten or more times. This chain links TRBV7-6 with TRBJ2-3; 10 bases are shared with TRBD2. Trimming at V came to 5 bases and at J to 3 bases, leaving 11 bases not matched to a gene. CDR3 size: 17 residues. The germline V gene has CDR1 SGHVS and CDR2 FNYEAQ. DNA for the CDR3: TGTGCCAGCAGCCTTGGGGCGACTAGCGGGCTAACAGATACGCAGTATTTT. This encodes CASSLGATSGLTDTQYF.

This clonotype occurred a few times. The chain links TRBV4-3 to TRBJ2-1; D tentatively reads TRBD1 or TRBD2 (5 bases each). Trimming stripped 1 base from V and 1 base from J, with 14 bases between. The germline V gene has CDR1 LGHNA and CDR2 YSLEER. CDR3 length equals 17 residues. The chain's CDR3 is CASSQGEGRPSYNEQFF. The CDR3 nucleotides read TGCGCCAGCAGCCAAGGAGAGGGGCGCCCTTCCTACAATGAGCAGTTCTTC.

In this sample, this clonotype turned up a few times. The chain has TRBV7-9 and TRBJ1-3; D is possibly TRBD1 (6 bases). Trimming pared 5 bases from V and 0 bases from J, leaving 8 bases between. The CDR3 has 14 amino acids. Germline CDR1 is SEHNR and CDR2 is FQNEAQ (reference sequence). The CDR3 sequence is CASSRDISGNTIYF. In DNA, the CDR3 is TGTGCCAGCAGCAGGGACATCTCTGGAAACACCATATATTTT.

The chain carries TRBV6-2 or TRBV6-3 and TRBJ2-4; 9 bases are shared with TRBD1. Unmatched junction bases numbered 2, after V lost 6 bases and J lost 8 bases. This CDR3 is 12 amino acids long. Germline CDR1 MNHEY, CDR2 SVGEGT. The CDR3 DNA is TGTGCCAGCAGACAGGGGGCTGACATTCAGTACTTC. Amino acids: CASRQGADIQYF.

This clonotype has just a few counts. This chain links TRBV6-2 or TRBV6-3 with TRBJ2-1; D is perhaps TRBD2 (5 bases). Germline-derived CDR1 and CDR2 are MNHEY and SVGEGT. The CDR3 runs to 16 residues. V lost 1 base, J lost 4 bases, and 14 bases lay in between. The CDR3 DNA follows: TGTGCCAGCAGTTACTTGTCCCGACTAATTTACAATGAGCAGTTCTTC. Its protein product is CASSYLSRLIYNEQFF.

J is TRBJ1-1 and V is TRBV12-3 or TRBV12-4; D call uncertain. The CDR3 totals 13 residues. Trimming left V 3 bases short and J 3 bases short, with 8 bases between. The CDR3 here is CASSFQRHTEAFF. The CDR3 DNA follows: TGTGCCAGCAGTTTTCAGCGGCACACTGAAGCTTTCTTT.

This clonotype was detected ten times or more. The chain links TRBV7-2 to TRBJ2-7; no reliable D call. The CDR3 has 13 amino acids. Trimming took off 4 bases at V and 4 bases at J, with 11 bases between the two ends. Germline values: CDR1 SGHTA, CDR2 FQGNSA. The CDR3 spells CASSSQDQYEQYF. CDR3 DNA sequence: TGTGCCAGCAGCTCCCAGGACCAATACGAGCAGTACTTC.

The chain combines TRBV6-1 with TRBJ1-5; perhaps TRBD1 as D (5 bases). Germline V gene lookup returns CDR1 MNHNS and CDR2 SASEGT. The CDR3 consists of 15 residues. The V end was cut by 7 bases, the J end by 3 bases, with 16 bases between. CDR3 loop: CASTTEGNNNQPQHF. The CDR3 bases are TGTGCCAGCACCACGGAGGGGAACAACAATCAGCCCCAGCATTTT.

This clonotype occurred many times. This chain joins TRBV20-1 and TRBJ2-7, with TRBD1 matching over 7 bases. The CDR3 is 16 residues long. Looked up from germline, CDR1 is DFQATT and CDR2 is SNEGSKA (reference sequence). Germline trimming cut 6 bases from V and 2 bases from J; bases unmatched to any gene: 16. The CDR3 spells CSADPLAGTVPYEQYF. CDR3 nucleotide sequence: TGCAGTGCCGACCCCTTGGCCGGGACAGTCCCCTACGAGCAGTACTTC.

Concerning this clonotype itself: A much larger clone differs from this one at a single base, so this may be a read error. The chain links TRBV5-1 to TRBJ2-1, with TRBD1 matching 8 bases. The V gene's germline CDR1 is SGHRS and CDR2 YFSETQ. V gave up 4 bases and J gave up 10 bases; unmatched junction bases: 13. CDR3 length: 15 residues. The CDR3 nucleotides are TGCGCCAGCAGCCTCCTAGACAGGGGTACCTACGAGCAGTTCTTC. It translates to CASSLLDRGTYEQFF.

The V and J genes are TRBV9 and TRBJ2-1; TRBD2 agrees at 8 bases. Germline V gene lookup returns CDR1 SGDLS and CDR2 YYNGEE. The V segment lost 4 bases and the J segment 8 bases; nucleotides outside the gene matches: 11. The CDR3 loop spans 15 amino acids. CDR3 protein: CASSLHDGTRYEQFF. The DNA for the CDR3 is TGTGCCAGCAGCCTCCACGACGGGACTAGATATGAGCAGTTCTTC.

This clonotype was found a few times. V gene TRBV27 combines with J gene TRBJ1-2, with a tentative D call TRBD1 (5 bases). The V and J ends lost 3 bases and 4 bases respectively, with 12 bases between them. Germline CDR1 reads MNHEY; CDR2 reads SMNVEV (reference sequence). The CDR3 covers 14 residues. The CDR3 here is CASSFSGTAYGYTF. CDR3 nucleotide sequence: TGTGCCAGCAGTTTCTCCGGGACGGCCTATGGCTACACCTTC.

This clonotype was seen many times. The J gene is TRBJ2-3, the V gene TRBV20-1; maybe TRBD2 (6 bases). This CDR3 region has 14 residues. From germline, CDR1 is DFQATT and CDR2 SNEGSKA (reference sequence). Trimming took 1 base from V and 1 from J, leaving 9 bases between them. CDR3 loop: CSARAGSRTDTQYF. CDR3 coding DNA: TGCAGTGCTAGAGCCGGGAGCCGCACAGATACGCAGTATTTT.

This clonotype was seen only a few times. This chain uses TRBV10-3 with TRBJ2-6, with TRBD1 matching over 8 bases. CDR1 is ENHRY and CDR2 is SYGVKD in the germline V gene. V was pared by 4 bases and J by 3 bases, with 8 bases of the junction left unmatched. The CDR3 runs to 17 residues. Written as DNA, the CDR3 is TGTGCCATCAGTGCAGCTCAGGGGGCGCGTGGGGCCAACGTCCTGACTTTC. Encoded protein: CAISAAQGARGANVLTF.

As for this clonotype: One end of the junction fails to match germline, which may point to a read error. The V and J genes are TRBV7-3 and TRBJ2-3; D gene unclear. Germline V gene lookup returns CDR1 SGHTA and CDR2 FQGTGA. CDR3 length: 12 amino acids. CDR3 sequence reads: CASSLGTDTLYF. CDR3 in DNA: TGTGCCAGCAGCTTAGGAACAGATACGCTGTATTTT.

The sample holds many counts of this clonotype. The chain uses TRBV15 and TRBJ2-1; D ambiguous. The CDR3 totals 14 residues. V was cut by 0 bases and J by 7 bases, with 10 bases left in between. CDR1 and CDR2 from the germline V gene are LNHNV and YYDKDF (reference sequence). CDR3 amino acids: CATSREGMPNEQFF. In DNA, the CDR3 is TGTGCCACCAGCAGAGAGGGAATGCCGAATGAGCAGTTCTTC.

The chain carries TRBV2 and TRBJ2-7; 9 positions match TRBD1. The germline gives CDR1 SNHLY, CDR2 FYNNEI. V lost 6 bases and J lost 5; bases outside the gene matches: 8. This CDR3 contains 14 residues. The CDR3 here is CASSSGTGSHEQYF. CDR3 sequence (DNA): TGTGCCAGCAGCTCCGGGACAGGGAGCCACGAGCAGTACTTC.

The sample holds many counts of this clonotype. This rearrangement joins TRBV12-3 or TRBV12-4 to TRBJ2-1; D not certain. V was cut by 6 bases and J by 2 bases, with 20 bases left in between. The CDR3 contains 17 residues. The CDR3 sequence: CASSDSFAAKTYNEQFF. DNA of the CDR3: TGTGCCAGCAGCGATTCGTTCGCGGCCAAAACCTACAATGAGCAGTTCTTC.

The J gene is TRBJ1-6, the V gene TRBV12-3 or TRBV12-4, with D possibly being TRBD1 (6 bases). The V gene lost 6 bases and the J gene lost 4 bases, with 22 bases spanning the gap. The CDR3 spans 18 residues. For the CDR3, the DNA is TGTGCCAGCAGCATAATGCGGCGGGTAGGGGGTTATAATTCACCCCTCCACTTT. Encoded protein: CASSIMRRVGGYNSPLHF.

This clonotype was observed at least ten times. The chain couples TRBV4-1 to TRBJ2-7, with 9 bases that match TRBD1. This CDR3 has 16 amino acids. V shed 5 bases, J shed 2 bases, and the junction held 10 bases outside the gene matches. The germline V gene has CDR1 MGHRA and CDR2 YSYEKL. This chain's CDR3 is CASSLPDRGETYEQYF. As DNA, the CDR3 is TGCGCCAGCAGCTTACCTGACAGGGGGGAAACCTACGAGCAGTACTTC.

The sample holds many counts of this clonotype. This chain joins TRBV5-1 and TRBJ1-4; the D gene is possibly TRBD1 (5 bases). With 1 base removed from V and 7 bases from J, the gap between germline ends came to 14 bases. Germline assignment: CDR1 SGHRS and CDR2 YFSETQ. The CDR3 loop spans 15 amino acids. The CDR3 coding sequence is TGCGCCAGCAGCTTGCGGAGGGACGGATCTGAAAAACTGTTTTTT. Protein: CASSLRRDGSEKLFF.

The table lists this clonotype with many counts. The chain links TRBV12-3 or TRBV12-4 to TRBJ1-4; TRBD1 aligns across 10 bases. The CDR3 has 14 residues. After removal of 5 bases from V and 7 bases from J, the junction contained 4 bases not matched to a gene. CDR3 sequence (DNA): TGTGCCAGCAGTCTGACAGGGGGCGGTGAAAAACTGTTTTTT. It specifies CASSLTGGGEKLFF.

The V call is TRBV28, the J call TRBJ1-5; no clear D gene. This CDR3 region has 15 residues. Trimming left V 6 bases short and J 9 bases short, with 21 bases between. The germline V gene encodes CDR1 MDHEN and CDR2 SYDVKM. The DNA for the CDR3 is TGTGCCAGCAGCCGGATGGACCATCGGATTCCGCCCCAGCATTTT. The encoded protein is CASSRMDHRIPPQHF.

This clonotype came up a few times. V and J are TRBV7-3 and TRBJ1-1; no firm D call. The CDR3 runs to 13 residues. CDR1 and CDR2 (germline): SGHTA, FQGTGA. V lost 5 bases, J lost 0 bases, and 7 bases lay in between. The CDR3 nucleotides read TGTGCCAGCAGCCCGATCTTGAACACTGAAGCTTTCTTT. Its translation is CASSPILNTEAFF.

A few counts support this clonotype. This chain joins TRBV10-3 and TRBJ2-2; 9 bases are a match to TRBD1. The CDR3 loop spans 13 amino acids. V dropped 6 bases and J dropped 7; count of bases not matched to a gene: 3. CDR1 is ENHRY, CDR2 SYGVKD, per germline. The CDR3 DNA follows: TGTGCCATCAGGGAGACAGGGGGCGGGGAGCTGTTTTTT. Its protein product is CAIRETGGGELFF.

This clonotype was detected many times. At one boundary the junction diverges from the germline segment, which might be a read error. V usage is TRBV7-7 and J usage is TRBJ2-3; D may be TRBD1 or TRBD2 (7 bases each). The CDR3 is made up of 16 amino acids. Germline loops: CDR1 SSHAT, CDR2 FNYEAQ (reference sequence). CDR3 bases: TGTGCTAGCAGCCCCCGGGGAGGGGGCAGCACAGATACGCAGTATTTT. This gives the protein CASSPRGGGSTDTQYF.

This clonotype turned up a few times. The CDR3 nucleotides read TGTGCCAGTAGTATCGGACCGAACCAAGAGACCCAGTACTTC. Protein: CASSIGPNQETQYF. The chain carries TRBV19 and TRBJ2-5; no definite D call. CDR3 length equals 14 residues. V was pared by 3 bases and J by 0 bases, with 8 bases between. The germline CDR1 and CDR2 sequences are LNHDA and SQIVND (reference sequence).

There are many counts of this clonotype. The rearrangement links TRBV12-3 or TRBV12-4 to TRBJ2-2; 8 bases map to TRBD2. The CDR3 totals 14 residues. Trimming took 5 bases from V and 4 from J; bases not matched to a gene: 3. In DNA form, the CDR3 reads TGTGCCAGCAGTGTTAGCGGGATCACCGGGGAGCTGTTTTTT. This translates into CASSVSGITGELFF.

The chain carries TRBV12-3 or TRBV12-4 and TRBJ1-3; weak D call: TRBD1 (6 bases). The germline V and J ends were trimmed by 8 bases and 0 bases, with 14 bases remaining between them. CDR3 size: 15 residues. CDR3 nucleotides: TGTGCCAGCGGAAAGCAGGGGAGCTCTGGAAACACCATATATTTT. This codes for CASGKQGSSGNTIYF.